These T cell receptor beta chains were read from a single sample in a study of blood T cell repertoires in COVID-19. The method was immunoSEQ multiplex PCR; TCRdb's version includes in-frame clones alone and lacks a portion of them. Counted here are roughly 300,000 clones, more than 75% occurring once; the ten biggest clones make up about 2.3%. The sample was PBMCs or T cells enriched from blood (not recorded which). These receptors all come from a woman between 40 and 55 years old with acute COVID-19. The CDR3 runs from the conserved cysteine through the conserved F or W. Only part of the rows carry a size: once, few, many, or a class if the clone is expanded.

J,size,V,CDR3
TRBJ2-2,NA,TRBV12-5,CASGLVLAGGPGELFF
TRBJ1-2,few,TRBV3-1/TRBV3-2,CASSQVSAGDYGYTF
TRBJ2-1,NA,TRBV7-3,CASSLGLPISGGNEQFF
TRBJ2-3,NA,TRBV2,CASSDPGSSTDTQYF
TRBJ2-7,NA,TRBV4-3,CASSQARDSAYEQYF
TRBJ1-6,NA,TRBV25-1,CASSESNSPLHF
TRBJ1-5,NA,TRBV29-1,CSASLGGDQPQHF
TRBJ1-2,NA,TRBV7-9,CASSTTRGDRENYGYTF
TRBJ2-3,NA,TRBV10-3,CAISERSGGGTDTQYF
TRBJ2-7,NA,TRBV28,CASSLIGQGGYEQYF
TRBJ2-5,NA,TRBV5-6,CASSFRFQETQYF
TRBJ1-1,NA,TRBV25-1,CASSETSRVSAFF
TRBJ2-7,NA,TRBV5-1,CASRPTGSYEQYF
TRBJ2-7,NA,TRBV28,CASSRDRHPYEQYF
TRBJ2-5,NA,TRBV24-1,CATSDAQGRETQYF
TRBJ2-5,NA,TRBV10-3,CAIGGGVQETQYF